The 8 T cell receptor beta chains in this list originate from one sample, sequenced in a study of blood T cell repertoires in COVID-19. The protocol was immunoSEQ multiplex PCR, while the TCRdb copy is restricted to in-frame clones and leaves out a portion. Among 190,000 or so clones listed, approximately 89% were seen once. Sequences were obtained from peripheral blood. The receptors here all came from a woman younger than 45 with acute or convalescent COVID-19.

V and J are TRBV5-1 and TRBJ2-1, with TRBD2 matching over 9 bases. The germline V gene encodes CDR1 SGHRS and CDR2 YFSETQ. The V segment lost 4 bases and the J segment 7 bases; nucleotides outside the gene matches: 9. The CDR3 is 15 amino acids. The CDR3 DNA is TGCGCCAGCAGCCGGGGGCCCAGCGGGGGGAATGAGCAGTTCTTC. Amino acids: CASSRGPSGGNEQFF.

The chain employs TRBV9 and TRBJ2-7, with a tentative D call TRBD2 (6 bases). This CDR3 has 15 amino acids. Germline values: CDR1 SGDLS, CDR2 YYNGEE. Trimming took off 0 bases at V and 4 bases at J, with 14 bases between the two ends. CDR3: CASSVAGTPEYEQYF. The CDR3 DNA reads TGTGCCAGCAGCGTAGCGGGGACTCCTGAATACGAGCAGTACTTC.

The gene calls are TRBV7-6 and TRBJ2-1; TRBD2 is a possible D gene (6 bases). This CDR3 spans 17 amino acids. V lost 2 bases and J 1 base, leaving 15 bases between the germline ends. Germline values: CDR1 SGHVS, CDR2 FNYEAQ. For the CDR3, the DNA is TGTGCCAGCAGCTTAAGAGGAGACGGGAGATCCTACAATGAGCAGTTCTTC. This sequence encodes CASSLRGDGRSYNEQFF.

The chain combines TRBV29-1 with TRBJ1-5; possibly TRBD1 for D (6 bases). The ends were cut back, 6 bases at V and 0 bases at J, with 12 bases in the middle. The length of the CDR3 is 14 residues. From germline, CDR1 is SQVTM and CDR2 ANQGSEA. The CDR3 coding sequence is TGCAGCGTCCGACAGGACAATAGCAATCAGCCCCAGCATTTT. It specifies CSVRQDNSNQPQHF. Drawing the rest from reference TRBV29-1 and TRBJ1-5, the complete variable domain is SAVISQKPSRDICQRGTSLTIQCQVDSQVTMMFWYRQQPGQSLTLIATANQGSEATYESGFVIDKFPISRPNLTFSTLTVSNMSPEDSSIYLCSVRQDNSNQPQHFGDGTRLSIL.

The chain recombines TRBV19 with TRBJ1-1; 8 bases align to TRBD1. The CDR3 consists of 13 residues. The germline gives CDR1 LNHDA, CDR2 SQIVND (reference sequence). V lost 0 bases, J lost 7 bases, and 1 base stayed unmatched. The CDR3 is CASSIDRGLEAFF. The CDR3 DNA follows: TGTGCCAGTAGTATAGACAGGGGGCTTGAAGCTTTCTTT.

This chain uses TRBV28 with TRBJ2-1; TRBD2 matches at 11 bases. Germline V gene sequence: CDR1 MDHEN, CDR2 SYDVKM. The CDR3 is 18 amino acids. J was trimmed by 6 bases and V by 1 base; bases with no gene match: 11. As DNA, the CDR3 is TGTGCCAGCAGTTTATCTGGGACTAGCGGAGGGGGTGTCAATGAGCAGTTCTTC. Its translation is CASSLSGTSGGGVNEQFF.

This chain connects TRBV24-1 to TRBJ2-1; 9 positions match TRBD2. The CDR3 consists of 15 residues. Trimming at V came to 4 bases and at J to 5 bases, leaving 5 bases not matched to a gene. Germline loops: CDR1 KGHDR, CDR2 SFDVKD. The CDR3 nucleotides read TGTGCCACCAGTGACTCTAGCGGGAAGGACAATGAGCAGTTCTTC. Protein: CATSDSSGKDNEQFF.

The V call is TRBV28, the J call TRBJ1-5; 9 nucleotides match TRBD1. The V and J ends lost 5 bases and 7 bases, in that order; junction bases with no gene match: 12. The CDR3 is 16 residues long. Germline V gene lookup returns CDR1 MDHEN and CDR2 SYDVKM. As DNA, the CDR3 is TGTGCCAGCAGTAATCCGGGACAGGGCACAGGGCAGCCCCAGCATTTT. Encoded protein: CASSNPGQGTGQPQHF.